A single sample is the source of the 14 T cell receptor beta chains below, sequenced in a study of technical replicates of blood from several donors. TCRdb's table, derived via immunoSEQ multiplex PCR, lists solely in-frame clones and lacks some. The top ten clones hold roughly 0.37% of a sample with tens of thousands of clones, about 94% of them seen once. The sequenced sample was T cells isolated from PBMCs. Receptor source: a human donor in good health.

J is TRBJ1-5 and V is TRBV6-1; the match to TRBD1 covers 11 bases. CDR3 length: 19 amino acids. The germline gives CDR1 MNHNS, CDR2 SASEGT. V lost 1 base and J lost 4; bases outside the gene matches: 12. CDR3 sequence (DNA): TGTGCCAGCAGTGAAGGTAGGGGCGTAGGACAGGGGGCTAATCAGCCCCAGCATTTT. Amino acids: CASSEGRGVGQGANQPQHF.

This clone was found once. The chain has TRBV11-3 and TRBJ2-6; 7 nucleotides align to TRBD1. From germline, CDR1 is SGHNT and CDR2 YENEEA. V shed 4 bases, J shed 1 base, and the junction held 7 bases outside the gene matches. The CDR3 covers 17 residues. The CDR3 reads CASSSGTEESGANVLTF. The CDR3 nucleotides are TGTGCCAGCAGCTCCGGGACAGAAGAATCTGGGGCCAACGTCCTGACTTTC. Using reference TRBV11-3 and TRBJ2-6 for the parts outside the CDR3, the full variable domain is EAGVVQSPRYKIIEKKQPVAFWCNPISGHNTLYWYLQNLGQGPELLIRYENEEAVDDSQLPKDRFSAERLKGVDSTLKIQPAELGDSAVYLCASSSGTEESGANVLTFGAGSRLTVL.

V is TRBV28 and J is TRBJ2-7, with D unresolved. Trimming took off 10 bases at V and 4 bases at J, with 20 bases between the two ends. Germline loops: CDR1 MDHEN, CDR2 SYDVKM. The CDR3 is 14 residues long. CDR3: CATRLEEVLYEQYF. CDR3 in DNA: TGTGCCACCCGATTGGAAGAGGTGCTATACGAGCAGTACTTC.

This clone was observed once. V gene TRBV7-2 combines with J gene TRBJ1-2; D unclear. The V gene lost 2 bases and the J gene lost 8 bases, with 9 bases spanning the gap. Germline lookup yields CDR1 SGHTA and CDR2 FQGNSA. This CDR3 has 12 residues. CDR3 region: CASSLSGYGYTF. CDR3 DNA: TGTGCCAGCAGCTTATCGGGGTACGGCTACACCTTC. Based on the CDR3 plus reference TRBV7-2 and TRBJ1-2, the full variable domain is GAGVSQSPSNKVTEKGKDVELRCDPISGHTALYWYRQSLGQGLEFLIYFQGNSAPDKSGLPSDRFSAERTGGSVSTLTIQRTQQEDSAVYLCASSLSGYGYTFGSGTRLTVV.

V usage is TRBV27 and J usage is TRBJ1-2; no reliable D call. The CDR3 extends over 13 amino acids. CDR1 and CDR2 (germline): MNHEY, SMNVEV (reference sequence). Between the trimmed V and J ends, which lost 6 bases and 8 bases, there was a span of 16 bases. CDR3 loop: CASREGQEGGYTF. The CDR3 DNA reads as TGTGCCAGCAGAGAGGGCCAGGAAGGAGGCTACACCTTC.

The genes are TRBV7-6 and TRBJ2-7, with D possibly TRBD1 on 6 matching bases. CDR3 size: 14 residues. CDR1 SGHVS and CDR2 FNYEAQ come from the germline V gene. V was trimmed by 2 bases and J by 2 bases, leaving 10 bases between them. CDR3 protein: CASSLQGQAYEQYF. CDR3 coding DNA: TGTGCCAGCAGCTTACAGGGGCAGGCCTACGAGCAGTACTTC.

The V gene is TRBV13, the J gene TRBJ2-7; a possible D gene is TRBD2 (6 bases). Trimming shortened V by 2 bases and J by 4 bases, and 12 bases separated the two germline ends. The V gene's germline CDR1 is PRHDT and CDR2 FYEKMQ (reference sequence). The CDR3 consists of 14 residues. CDR3 sequence (DNA): TGTGCCAGCAGCTTACGGGGGTCGAGATACGAGCAGTACTTC. Translation gives CASSLRGSRYEQYF. Combining the CDR3 with reference TRBV13 and TRBJ2-7 gives the whole variable domain AAGVIQSPRHLIKEKRETATLKCYPIPRHDTVYWYQQGPGQDPQFLISFYEKMQSDKGSIPDRFSAQQFSDYHSELNMSSLELGDSALYFCASSLRGSRYEQYFGPGTRLTVT.

This chain joins TRBV10-3 and TRBJ2-5; the match to TRBD1 covers 8 bases. V lost 8 bases, J lost 4 bases, and 9 bases stayed unmatched. The CDR3 loop spans 14 amino acids. Germline V lookup: CDR1 ENHRY, CDR2 SYGVKD. CDR3 loop: CAIARGREGETQYF. The CDR3 bases are TGTGCCATCGCCAGGGGGCGAGAGGGAGAGACCCAGTACTTC.

The chain recombines TRBV7-9 with TRBJ2-7; the D gene is possibly TRBD1 (7 bases). CDR1 and CDR2 from the germline V gene are SEHNR and FQNEAQ (reference sequence). The length of the CDR3 is 15 residues. V lost 0 bases and J 4 bases, leaving 13 bases between the germline ends. The DNA of the CDR3 is TGTGCCAGCAGCTTAGCGCAGGCAGGGGGGTACGAGCAGTACTTC. This sequence encodes CASSLAQAGGYEQYF.

This sequence joins TRBV5-4 and TRBJ2-5; maybe TRBD1 (5 bases). The CDR3 runs to 12 residues. V shed 6 bases and J shed 2 bases, with 8 bases lying between them. CDR1 is SGHNT, CDR2 YYREEE, per germline (reference sequence). The CDR3 reads CASKGNQETQYF. In DNA form, the CDR3 reads TGTGCCAGCAAGGGGAATCAAGAGACCCAGTACTTC.

This chain uses TRBV4-1 with TRBJ2-5; D might be TRBD1 (6 bases). The V gene's germline CDR1 is MGHRA and CDR2 YSYEKL. The CDR3 loop spans 15 amino acids. Trimming stripped 1 base from V and 4 bases from J, with 13 bases between. CDR3 sequence: CASSQVEGRGETQYF. DNA for the CDR3: TGCGCCAGCAGCCAAGTTGAGGGCAGGGGAGAGACCCAGTACTTC.

The chain is built from TRBV27 and TRBJ2-1; TRBD1 matches at 9 bases. Germline CDR1 is MNHEY and CDR2 is SMNVEV (reference sequence). The length of the CDR3 is 18 residues. V shed 7 bases, J shed 4 bases, and the junction held 17 bases outside the gene matches. CDR3 sequence (DNA): TGTGCCAGCAATATCGCCGGGACAGGGTTTTTTAGGTACAATGAGCAGTTCTTC. Encoded protein: CASNIAGTGFFRYNEQFF.

The chain has TRBV6-6 and TRBJ1-2, with 7 bases aligning to TRBD1. There are 15 residues in the CDR3. V shed 8 bases and J 1 base; nucleotides not matched to a gene: 10. Germline V lookup: CDR1 MNHNY, CDR2 SVGAGI (reference sequence). The CDR3 region has the DNA TGTGCCAGCGGCCAACAGGGGATTGTTAACTATGGCTACACCTTC. Translation gives CASGQQGIVNYGYTF.

The CDR3 nucleotides are TGTGCCAGCAGCTTATTCGGGAACGGTGGCACAGATACGCAGTATTTT. Residues: CASSLFGNGGTDTQYF. V usage is TRBV7-6 and J usage is TRBJ2-3, with D perhaps matching TRBD2 (5 bases). Germline-derived CDR1 and CDR2 are SGHVS and FNYEAQ. This CDR3 comprises 16 residues. Trimming removed 2 bases at V and 1 base at J, with 13 bases between.